The entry below gives a single T cell receptor (beta chain) sequence along with its context. TCRdb re-called the 5' RACE reads with MiXCR, one entry per CDR3 protein. The profile shows around 300,000 distinct CDR3 sequences, 12% to 15% of them singletons. The sample originates from a study of T-cell memory formation after mild COVID-19. V trimming: 6 bases; J trimming: 6 bases; junction bases outside the gene matches: 3. Germline loops: CDR1 SQVTM, CDR2 ANQGSEA. The CDR3 spans 11 residues. This rearrangement joins TRBV29-1 to TRBJ1-1, with TRBD1 identical over 8 bases. The sample consisted of PBMCs or a T cell subset sorted from them (not recorded which). The sequence derives from a man aged 18 to 29 who had mild COVID-19 (a few samples of this study predate the infection). Cell type and time point are not known. Here the CDR3 reads CSVRTGPEAFF. The CDR3 DNA is TGCAGCGTACGGACAGGGCCTGAAGCTTTCTTT. The whole variable domain, remainder taken from reference TRBV29-1 and TRBJ1-1, is SAVISQKPSRDICQRGTSLTIQCQVDSQVTMMFWYRQQPGQSLTLIATANQGSEATYESGFVIDKFPISRPNLTFSTLTVSNMSPEDSSIYLCSVRTGPEAFFGQGTRLTVV.